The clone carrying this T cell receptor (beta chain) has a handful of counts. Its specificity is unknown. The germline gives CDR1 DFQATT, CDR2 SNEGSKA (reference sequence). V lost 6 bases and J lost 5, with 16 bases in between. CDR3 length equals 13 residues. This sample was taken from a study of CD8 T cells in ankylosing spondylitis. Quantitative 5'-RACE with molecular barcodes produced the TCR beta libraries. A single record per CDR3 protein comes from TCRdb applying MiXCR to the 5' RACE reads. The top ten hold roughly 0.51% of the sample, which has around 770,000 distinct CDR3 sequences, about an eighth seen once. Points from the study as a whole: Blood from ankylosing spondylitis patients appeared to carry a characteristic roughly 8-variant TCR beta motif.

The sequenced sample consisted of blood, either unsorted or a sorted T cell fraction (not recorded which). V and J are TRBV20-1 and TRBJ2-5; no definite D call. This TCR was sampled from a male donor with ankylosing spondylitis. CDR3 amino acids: CSALDLIGETQYF. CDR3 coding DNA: TGCAGTGCCCTCGACCTCATTGGGGAGACCCAGTACTTC.